This T cell receptor (beta chain) derives from a study of T cell changes during pregnancy in multiple sclerosis. The V end lost 5 bases, the J end lost 5 bases, and 24 bases lay between the germline ends. This CDR3 has 18 residues. Germline values: CDR1 SEHNR, CDR2 FQNEAQ (reference sequence). The assay was immunoSEQ multiplex PCR, and TCRdb's table has in-frame clones only and misses some. The data show 35,000 to 50,000 clones, with roughly 92% seen just once and roughly 0.67% held by the top ten. The source is a female donor with multiple sclerosis, enrolled in a pregnancy study. The sample consisted of CD4+ T cells from peripheral blood mononuclear cells, taken in the first trimester of pregnancy. This chain uses TRBV7-9 with TRBJ2-2, with D tentatively TRBD2 (5 bases). CDR3 DNA sequence: TGTGCCAGCAGCCGATACGCGGGCGGAGGAGCTTTAACCGGGGAGCTGTTTTTT. This sequence encodes CASSRYAGGGALTGELFF.